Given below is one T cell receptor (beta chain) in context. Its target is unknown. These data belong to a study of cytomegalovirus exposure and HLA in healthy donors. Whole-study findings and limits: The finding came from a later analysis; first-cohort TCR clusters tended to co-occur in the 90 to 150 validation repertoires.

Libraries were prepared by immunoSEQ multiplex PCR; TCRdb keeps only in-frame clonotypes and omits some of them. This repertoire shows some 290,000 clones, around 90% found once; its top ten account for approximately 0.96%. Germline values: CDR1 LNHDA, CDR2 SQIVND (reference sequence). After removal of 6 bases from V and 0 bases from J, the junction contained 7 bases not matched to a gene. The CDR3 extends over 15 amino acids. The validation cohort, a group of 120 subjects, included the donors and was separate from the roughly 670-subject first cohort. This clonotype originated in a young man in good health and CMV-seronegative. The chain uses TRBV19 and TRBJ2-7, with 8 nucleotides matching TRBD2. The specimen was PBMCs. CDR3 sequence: CASREQRGPSYEQYF. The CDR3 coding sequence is TGTGCCAGTAGAGAGCAGCGGGGGCCCTCCTACGAGCAGTACTTC.